This TCR beta chain was identified in a study of cytomegalovirus exposure and HLA in healthy donors. This CDR3 comprises 16 residues. Trimming cost V 3 bases and J 0 bases, with 15 bases left between them. Germline loops: CDR1 LNHDA, CDR2 SQIVND (reference sequence). PCR amplification relied on 60 Vbeta primers (plus 13 Jbeta primers). Some clones are missing from TCRdb's copy, which holds only in-frame ones; the method was immunoSEQ multiplex PCR. The repertoire holds 150,000 to 200,000 clones, with about 88% as singletons. V gene TRBV19 combines with J gene TRBJ2-7; weak D call: TRBD1 (7 bases). Sequencing was carried out using PBMCs. This clonotype was sampled from a woman aged 18-29 years in good health and CMV-seronegative. CDR3 region: CASSIGGTASSYEQYF. In DNA, the CDR3 is TGTGCCAGTAGTATCGGAGGGACAGCTAGCTCCTACGAGCAGTACTTC.